Below are 21 T cell receptor beta chains sequenced from a single sample in a study of cytomegalovirus exposure and HLA in healthy donors. 13 Jbeta primers and 60 Vbeta primers were used for the PCR. TCRdb's copy holds only in-frame clones and misses some; the assay was immunoSEQ multiplex PCR. The table lists over 95,000 clones, over 60% of them singletons. Sequenced sample: PBMCs. The origin of the receptors is a man aged 18 to 29 in good health and CMV-seropositive.

The chain employs TRBV11-2 and TRBJ2-7; TRBD2 aligns across 7 bases. The CDR3 is 15 amino acids. The J segment lost 3 bases and the V segment lost 0 bases, leaving 5 bases of the junction unmatched. Looked up from germline, CDR1 is SGHAT and CDR2 is FQNNGV. CDR3 loop: CASSLDLPGGYEQYF. CDR3 DNA: TGTGCCAGCAGCTTAGATCTTCCGGGGGGCTACGAGCAGTACTTC.

This chain connects TRBV5-6 to TRBJ2-5; 7 bases are a match to TRBD1. The CDR3 consists of 15 residues. J was trimmed by 2 bases and V by 1 base; bases with no gene match: 5. Germline values: CDR1 SGHDT, CDR2 YYEEEE. The CDR3: CASSLKDRKQETQYF. As DNA, the CDR3 is TGTGCCAGCAGCTTGAAGGACAGGAAACAAGAGACCCAGTACTTC.

The V call is TRBV19, the J call TRBJ1-1; D remains ambiguous. CDR3 length: 13 residues. Trimming removed 4 bases at V and 2 bases at J, with 8 bases between. The germline V gene encodes CDR1 LNHDA and CDR2 SQIVND (reference sequence). CDR3 amino acids: CASSSALNTEAFF. CDR3 DNA sequence: TGTGCCAGTAGTAGCGCCTTAAACACTGAAGCTTTCTTT.

The chain is built from TRBV5-1 and TRBJ2-2; 7 bases are a match to TRBD2. There are 15 residues in the CDR3. Germline CDR1 reads SGHRS; CDR2 reads YFSETQ. J lost 3 bases, V lost 0 bases, and 2 bases had no gene match. CDR3 amino acids: CASSLEGRDTGELFF. The CDR3 DNA sequence: TGCGCCAGCAGCTTGGAGGGGAGGGACACCGGGGAGCTGTTTTTT. Using reference TRBV5-1 and TRBJ2-2 for the parts outside the CDR3, the full variable domain is KAGVTQTPRYLIKTRGQQVTLSCSPISGHRSVSWYQQTPGQGLQFLFEYFSETQRNKGNFPGRFSGRQFSNSRSEMNVSTLELGDSALYLCASSLEGRDTGELFFGEGSRLTVL.

This chain joins TRBV19 and TRBJ1-4; TRBD1 agrees at 9 bases. The length of the CDR3 is 15 residues. The V gene's germline CDR1 is LNHDA and CDR2 SQIVND (reference sequence). Unmatched junction bases numbered 12, after V lost 5 bases and J lost 11 bases. The CDR3 sequence: CASSPGSGQGLKLFF. CDR3 coding DNA: TGTGCCAGTAGTCCAGGTTCGGGACAGGGTTTGAAACTGTTTTTT.

This clone was seen more than once but under ten times. J is TRBJ2-1 and V is TRBV5-1; 10 bases agree with TRBD2. CDR1 is SGHRS and CDR2 is YFSETQ in the germline V gene. The V segment lost 4 bases and the J segment 2 bases; nucleotides outside the gene matches: 0. CDR3 length equals 14 residues. The CDR3 here is CASSLAGAYNEQFF. CDR3 bases: TGCGCCAGCAGCCTAGCGGGAGCCTACAATGAGCAGTTCTTC.

The chain recombines TRBV2 with TRBJ2-7; D unclear. The V and J ends lost 5 bases and 4 bases respectively, with 9 bases between them. The CDR3 totals 12 residues. Germline V lookup: CDR1 SNHLY, CDR2 FYNNEI. CDR3 residues: CASSKSRYEQYF. The CDR3 nucleotides are TGTGCCAGCAGTAAAAGTAGATACGAGCAGTACTTC.

The chain recombines TRBV9 with TRBJ1-4, with 9 bases identical to TRBD1. J lost 0 bases, V lost 3 bases, and 6 bases had no gene match. Germline assignment: CDR1 SGDLS and CDR2 YYNGEE. CDR3 length: 17 residues. The CDR3 DNA reads TGTGCCAGCAGCGGAGGGGGGACAGGGTCAACTAATGAAAAACTGTTTTTT. Protein product: CASSGGGTGSTNEKLFF.

This clone has just a few counts. The chain is built from TRBV28 and TRBJ2-7; perhaps TRBD1 as D (5 bases). The CDR3 contains 13 residues. Germline V gene sequence: CDR1 MDHEN, CDR2 SYDVKM. Deletions cut 4 bases from V and 4 bases from J, with 11 bases between. The CDR3 reads CASSSQGRYEQYV. The CDR3 DNA follows: TGTGCCAGCAGTTCCCAGGGTAGGTACGAGCAGTACGTC.

J is TRBJ2-3 and V is TRBV5-1; 7 bases align to TRBD2. This CDR3 contains 14 residues. Germline loops: CDR1 SGHRS, CDR2 YFSETQ. Losses at the gene ends were 3 bases for V and 2 bases for J; bases not matched to a gene: 3. The CDR3 here is CASSSLADTDTQYF. The CDR3 DNA is TGCGCCAGCAGCTCTCTAGCGGACACAGATACGCAGTATTTT.

The chain uses TRBV11-3 and TRBJ2-7; TRBD1 matches at 10 bases. The germline CDR1 and CDR2 sequences are SGHNT and YENEEA. The CDR3 loop spans 16 amino acids. The junction had 6 bases not matched to a gene; V was cut back by 4 bases and J by 0 bases. CDR3 coding DNA: TGTGCCAGCAGCTCAAGGACAGGGGGTATCTCCTACGAGCAGTACTTC. This gives the protein CASSSRTGGISYEQYF.

CDR3 bases: TGTGCCAGCAGCCCATCAGGTTCCACTGAAGCTTTCTTT. This encodes CASSPSGSTEAFF. The chain couples TRBV5-6 to TRBJ1-1, with D uncertain. Trimming removed 4 bases at V and 4 bases at J, with 11 bases between. There are 13 residues in the CDR3. Germline V gives CDR1 SGHDT, CDR2 YYEEEE.

To note about this clone: The same CDR3 is also encoded by other DNA sequences in this sample. The V and J genes are TRBV4-2 and TRBJ2-1, with TRBD2 matching over 8 bases. The CDR3 spans 17 residues. The ends lost 4 bases at V and 0 bases at J; junction bases unmatched: 8. Germline CDR1 and CDR2: LGHNA and YNFKEQ. The CDR3 bases are TGTGCCAGCAGCCGATTAGCGGGGCCCATCTCCTACAATGAGCAGTTCTTC. Translation: CASSRLAGPISYNEQFF.

V usage is TRBV28 and J usage is TRBJ2-5; 7 bases are a match to TRBD1. The CDR3 runs to 13 residues. CDR1 MDHEN and CDR2 SYDVKM come from the germline V gene. The trim removed 8 bases at V and 5 bases at J, leaving 8 bases unmatched. The CDR3 DNA reads TGTGCCAGCGGCGGACAGGCCAGGGAGACCCAGTACTTC. Protein: CASGGQARETQYF.

This clone was counted once. As DNA, the CDR3 is TGTGCCAGCAGTTTTAACGACTGGACAGGGTCTAATGAAAAACTGTTTTTT. Residues: CASSFNDWTGSNEKLFF. The chain employs TRBV28 and TRBJ1-4; 8 bases are a match to TRBD1. J gave up 3 bases and V 3 bases, and 9 bases lay outside the gene matches. CDR3 length: 17 amino acids. CDR1 and CDR2 (germline): MDHEN, SYDVKM.

J is TRBJ2-1 and V is TRBV10-3; 13 bases are shared with TRBD2. The germline gives CDR1 ENHRY, CDR2 SYGVKD. This CDR3 is 13 amino acids long. Trimming removed 8 bases from V and 6 bases from J; junction bases left unmatched: 1. The CDR3 is CAIGLAGVNEQFF. The CDR3 DNA sequence: TGTGCCATCGGACTAGCGGGGGTCAATGAGCAGTTCTTC.

This clone was detected only a few times. The V gene is TRBV5-6, the J gene TRBJ1-1; 12 nucleotides align to TRBD1. V dropped 3 bases and J dropped 3; count of bases not matched to a gene: 6. Germline CDR1 reads SGHDT; CDR2 reads YYEEEE. This CDR3 contains 16 residues. CDR3: CASSSFGTGGYTEAFF. The CDR3 coding sequence is TGTGCCAGCAGCTCGTTCGGGACAGGGGGCTACACTGAAGCTTTCTTT.

The V call is TRBV18, the J call TRBJ2-2; D not resolved. The V end lost 4 bases, the J end lost 0 bases, and 9 bases lay between the germline ends. Germline V gives CDR1 KGHSH, CDR2 LQKENI. The CDR3 spans 15 residues. The DNA for the CDR3 is TGTGCCAGCTCACAACATCCACCGAACACCGGGGAGCTGTTTTTT. Amino acid sequence: CASSQHPPNTGELFF.

This clone was seen a few times. The chain combines TRBV9 with TRBJ2-7; TRBD2 matches 8 bases. The CDR3 spans 17 residues. Germline CDR1 and CDR2: SGDLS and YYNGEE. V lost 0 bases, J lost 1 base, and 9 bases stayed unmatched. For the CDR3, the DNA is TGTGCCAGCAGCGTAGACGGTAGCGGGGTTTCATCCTACGAGCAGTACTTC. This codes for CASSVDGSGVSSYEQYF. Full variable domain (rest looked up from reference TRBV9 and TRBJ2-7): DSGVTQTPKHLITATGQRVTLRCSPRSGDLSVYWYQQSLDQGLQFLIQYYNGEERAKGNILERFSAQQFPDLHSELNLSSLELGDSALYFCASSVDGSGVSSYEQYFGPGTRLTVT.

The V call is TRBV5-6, the J call TRBJ2-3, with unresolved D. Germline V lookup: CDR1 SGHDT, CDR2 YYEEEE. The CDR3 sequence is 12 residues long. Between the trimmed V and J ends, which lost 1 base and 5 bases, there was a span of 5 bases. The DNA of the CDR3 is TGTGCCAGCAGCTTGTCCGGAGATACGCAGTATTTT. It translates to CASSLSGDTQYF.

The chain carries TRBV28 and TRBJ2-7; 7 bases agree with TRBD1. Per the germline V gene, CDR1 is MDHEN and CDR2 is SYDVKM. V was clipped by 5 bases and J by 7 bases; unmatched bases: 8. CDR3 length: 13 amino acids. DNA for the CDR3: TGTGCCAGCAGTATAACAGGGGTTGGGGAGCAGTACTTC. This codes for CASSITGVGEQYF.